Listed below are T cell receptor beta chains from one sample, sequenced in a study of graft-versus-host responses after intestinal transplantation. Clones were sequenced by immunoSEQ multiplex PCR, and TCRdb holds only the in-frame ones, with some missing. The sample lists under 130,000 clones, 80% to 95% occurring once. These receptors have no known antigen. The sample consisted of unstimulated CD8+ T cells sorted from spleen or lymph node cells, taken before intestinal transplant. The receptors derive from a human donor who received an intestinal transplant. The CDR3 runs from the conserved cysteine through the conserved F or W. The D gene is left open where the match is weak. A clone size is listed for some rows: how often the clone was seen (once, few, many), or a class if it is expanded.

TGTGCCAGTTCTTGGGGGGGCGAAGCCGGGGAGCTGTTTTTT CASSWGGEAGELFF . . 14 TRBJ2-2 TRBV19
TGTGCCTGGAGTGTACGAGAGCGGGGGGGAGACGGGGAGCTGTTTTTT CAWSVRERGGDGELFF once TRBD2 16 TRBJ2-2 TRBV30
TGCGCCAGCAGCCAACCGGGACAGGGTATGGACAATGAGCAGTTCTTC CASSQPGQGMDNEQFF . TRBD1 16 TRBJ2-1 TRBV4-1
TGTGCCTGGAGTGCAAGGGGTGGGTCAGGTAGCAATCAGCCCCAGCATTTT CAWSARGGSGSNQPQHF once . 17 TRBJ1-5 TRBV30
TGTGCCAGCAGTTTATCGTTGACCGGGAATTCACCCCTCCACTTT CASSLSLTGNSPLHF . . 15 TRBJ1-6 TRBV27
TGCGCCAGCAGCCAAGGGGCGGCAGGGGGCTACACTGAAGCTTTCTTT CASSQGAAGGYTEAFF . TRBD1 16 TRBJ1-1 TRBV4-1
TGTGCCAGCACCCCAGGGGACAATGAGCAGTTCTTC CASTPGDNEQFF . . 12 TRBJ2-1 TRBV2
TGCGCCAGCAGTCCACAGGGGGAGGGCTACGAGCAGTACTTC CASSPQGEGYEQYF . . 14 TRBJ2-7 TRBV4-1
TGTGCCTGGAGCGACCGGGACTTGAGCTCCTATAATTCACCCCTCCACTTT CAWSDRDLSSYNSPLHF . . 17 TRBJ1-6 TRBV30
TGCGCCAGCAGCTTGGAAAGGCGGGAGCTGTTTTTT CASSLERRELFF . . 12 TRBJ2-2 TRBV5-1
TGTGCCAGCAGCGCCTCACGATCAGATACGCAGTATTTT CASSASRSDTQYF . . 13 TRBJ2-3 TRBV7-7
TGTGCCAGCGGGGTGGACCCAGGATCCAGGTCACCCCTCCACTTT CASGVDPGSRSPLHF once . 15 TRBJ1-6 TRBV6-6
TGCGCCAGCAGCCCGGAGGGGGAGGGGGGGAAGACTGAAGCTTTCTTT CASSPEGEGGKTEAFF . . 16 TRBJ1-1 TRBV4-1
TGCGCCAGCAGCTTAGCGGGACAGGGGACTGGCTACGAGCAGTACTTC CASSLAGQGTGYEQYF once TRBD1 16 TRBJ2-7 TRBV4-1